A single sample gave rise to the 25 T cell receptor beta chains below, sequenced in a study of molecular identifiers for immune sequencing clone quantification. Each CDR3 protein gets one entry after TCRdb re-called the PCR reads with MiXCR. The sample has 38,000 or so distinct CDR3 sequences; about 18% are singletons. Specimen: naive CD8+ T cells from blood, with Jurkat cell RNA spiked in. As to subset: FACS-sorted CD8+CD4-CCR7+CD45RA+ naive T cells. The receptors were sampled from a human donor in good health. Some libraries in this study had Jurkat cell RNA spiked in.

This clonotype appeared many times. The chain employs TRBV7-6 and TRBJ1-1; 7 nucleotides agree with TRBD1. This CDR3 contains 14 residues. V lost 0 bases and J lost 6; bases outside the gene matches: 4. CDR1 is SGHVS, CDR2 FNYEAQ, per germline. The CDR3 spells CASSLADRDAEAFF. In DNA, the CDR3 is TGTGCCAGCAGCTTAGCTGACAGGGACGCTGAAGCTTTCTTT.

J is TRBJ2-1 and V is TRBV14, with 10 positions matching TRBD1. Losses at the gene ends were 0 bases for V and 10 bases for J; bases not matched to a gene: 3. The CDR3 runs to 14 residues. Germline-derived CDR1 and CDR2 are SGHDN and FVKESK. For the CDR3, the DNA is TGTGCCAGCAGCCAAGATGGGACAGGGGACGAGCAGTTCTTC. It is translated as CASSQDGTGDEQFF.

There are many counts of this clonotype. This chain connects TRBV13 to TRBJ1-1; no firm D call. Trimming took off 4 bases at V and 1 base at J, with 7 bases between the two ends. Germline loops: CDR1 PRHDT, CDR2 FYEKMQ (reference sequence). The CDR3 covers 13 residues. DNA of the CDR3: TGTGCCAGCAGCTCGCCACAGAACACTGAAGCTTTCTTT. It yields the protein CASSSPQNTEAFF.

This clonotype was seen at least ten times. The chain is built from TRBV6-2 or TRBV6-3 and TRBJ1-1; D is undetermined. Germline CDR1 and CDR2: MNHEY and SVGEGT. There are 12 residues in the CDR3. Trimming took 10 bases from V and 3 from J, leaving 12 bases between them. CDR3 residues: CATGDSYTEAFF. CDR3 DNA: TGTGCCACCGGGGATAGCTACACTGAAGCTTTCTTT.

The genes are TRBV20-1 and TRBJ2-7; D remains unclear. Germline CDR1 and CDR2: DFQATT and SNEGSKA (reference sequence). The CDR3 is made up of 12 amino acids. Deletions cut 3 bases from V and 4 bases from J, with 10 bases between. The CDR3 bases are TGCAGTGCTAGGGGCTCGTCGTACGAGCAGTACTTC. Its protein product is CSARGSSYEQYF.

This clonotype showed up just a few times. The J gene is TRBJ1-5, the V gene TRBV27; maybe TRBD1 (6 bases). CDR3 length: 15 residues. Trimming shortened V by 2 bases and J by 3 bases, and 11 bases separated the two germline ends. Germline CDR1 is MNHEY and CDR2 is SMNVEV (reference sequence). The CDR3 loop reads CASSLVRGLNQPQHF. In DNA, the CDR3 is TGTGCCAGCAGTTTAGTCAGGGGTCTCAATCAGCCCCAGCATTTT.

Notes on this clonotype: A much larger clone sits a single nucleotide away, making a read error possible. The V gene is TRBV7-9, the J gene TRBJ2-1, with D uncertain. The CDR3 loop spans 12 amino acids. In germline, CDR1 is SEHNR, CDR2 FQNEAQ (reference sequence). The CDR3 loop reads CASSPLGDEQSF. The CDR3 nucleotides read TGTGCCAGCAGCCCCCTAGGCGATGAGCAGTCCTTC.

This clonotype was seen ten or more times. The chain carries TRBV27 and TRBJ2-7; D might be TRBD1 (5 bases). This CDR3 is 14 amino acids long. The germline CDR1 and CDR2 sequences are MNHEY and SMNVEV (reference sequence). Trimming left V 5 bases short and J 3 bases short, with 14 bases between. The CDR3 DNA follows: TGTGCCAGCAGTCCCAGGGAATTGGGCTACGAGCAGTACTTC. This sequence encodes CASSPRELGYEQYF.

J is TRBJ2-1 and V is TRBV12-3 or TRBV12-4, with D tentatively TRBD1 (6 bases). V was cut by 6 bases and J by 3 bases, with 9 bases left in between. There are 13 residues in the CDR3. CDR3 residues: CASRGDIYNEQFF. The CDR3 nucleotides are TGTGCCAGCAGGGGGGACATCTACAATGAGCAGTTCTTC.

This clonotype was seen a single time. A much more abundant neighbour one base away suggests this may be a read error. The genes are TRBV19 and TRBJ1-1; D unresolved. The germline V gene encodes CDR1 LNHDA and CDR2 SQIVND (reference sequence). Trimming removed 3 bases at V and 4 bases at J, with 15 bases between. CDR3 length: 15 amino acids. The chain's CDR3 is CASSILFGLSTEAFF. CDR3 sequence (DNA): TGTGCCAGTAGTATCCTTTTTGGGTTGAGCACTGAAGCTTTCTTT.

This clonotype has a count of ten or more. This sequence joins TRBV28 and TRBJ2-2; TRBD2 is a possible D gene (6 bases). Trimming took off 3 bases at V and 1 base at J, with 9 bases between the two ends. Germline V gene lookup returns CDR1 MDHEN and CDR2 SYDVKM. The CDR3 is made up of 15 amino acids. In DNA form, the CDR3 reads TGTGCCAGCAGTTTTTTGCGGGAGAACACCGGGGAGCTGTTTTTT. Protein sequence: CASSFLRENTGELFF.

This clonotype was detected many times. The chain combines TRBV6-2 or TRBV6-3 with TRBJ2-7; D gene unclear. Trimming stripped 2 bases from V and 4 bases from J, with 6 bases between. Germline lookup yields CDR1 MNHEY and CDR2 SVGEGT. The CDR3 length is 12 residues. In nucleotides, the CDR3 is TGTGCCAGCAGTTACAGACAATACGAGCAGTACTTC. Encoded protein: CASSYRQYEQYF.

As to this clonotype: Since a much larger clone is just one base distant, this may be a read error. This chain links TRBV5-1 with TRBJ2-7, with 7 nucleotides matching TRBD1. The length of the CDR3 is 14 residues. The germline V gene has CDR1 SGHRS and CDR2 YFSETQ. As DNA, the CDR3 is TGCGCCAGCAGCGGACAGGCTTTCGATGTCGAGCAGCACTTC. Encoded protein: CASSGQAFDVEQHF.

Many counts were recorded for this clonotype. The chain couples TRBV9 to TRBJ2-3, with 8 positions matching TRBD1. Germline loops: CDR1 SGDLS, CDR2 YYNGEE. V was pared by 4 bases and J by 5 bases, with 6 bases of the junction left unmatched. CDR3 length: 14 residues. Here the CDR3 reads CASSPGQGVDTQYF. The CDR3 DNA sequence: TGTGCCAGCAGCCCTGGACAGGGTGTAGATACGCAGTATTTT.

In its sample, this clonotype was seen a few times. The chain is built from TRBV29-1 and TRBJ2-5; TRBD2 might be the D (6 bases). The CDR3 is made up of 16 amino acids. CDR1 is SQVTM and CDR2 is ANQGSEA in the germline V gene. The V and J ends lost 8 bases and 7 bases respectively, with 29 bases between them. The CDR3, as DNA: TGCAGCTCTTTAGGCGGGGCTCCTTCATCTTGGAGGACCCAGTACTTC. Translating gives CSSLGGAPSSWRTQYF.

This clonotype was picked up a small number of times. In nucleotides, the CDR3 is TGCAGCGTTGACCTACTAGCGGGAGGGCCGGGAGAGACCCAGTACTTC. Residues: CSVDLLAGGPGETQYF. J is TRBJ2-5 and V is TRBV29-1, with 13 bases that match TRBD2. Germline CDR1 SQVTM, CDR2 ANQGSEA. This CDR3 is built from 16 residues. V trimming: 3 bases; J trimming: 4 bases; junction bases outside the gene matches: 8.

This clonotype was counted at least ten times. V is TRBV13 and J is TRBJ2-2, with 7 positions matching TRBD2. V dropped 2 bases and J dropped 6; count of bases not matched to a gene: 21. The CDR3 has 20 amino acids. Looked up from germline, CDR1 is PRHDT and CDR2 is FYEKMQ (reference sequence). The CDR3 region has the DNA TGTGCCAGCAGCTTACCTGAGATCGGATTGGAGGGCGGGAGTGCCGGGGAGCTGTTTTTT. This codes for CASSLPEIGLEGGSAGELFF.

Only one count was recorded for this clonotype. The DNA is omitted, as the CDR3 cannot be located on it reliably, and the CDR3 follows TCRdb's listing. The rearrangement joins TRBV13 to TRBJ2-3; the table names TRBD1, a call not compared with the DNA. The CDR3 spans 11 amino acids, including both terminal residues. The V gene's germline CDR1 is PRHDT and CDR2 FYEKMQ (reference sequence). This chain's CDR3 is CASSFGEGSLF.

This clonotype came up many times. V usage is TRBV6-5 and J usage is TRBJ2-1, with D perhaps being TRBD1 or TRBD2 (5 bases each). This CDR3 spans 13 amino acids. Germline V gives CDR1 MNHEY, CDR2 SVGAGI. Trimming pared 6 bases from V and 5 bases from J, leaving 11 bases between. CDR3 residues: CASSAGTHNEQFF. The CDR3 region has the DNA TGTGCCAGCAGCGCCGGGACCCACAATGAGCAGTTCTTC.

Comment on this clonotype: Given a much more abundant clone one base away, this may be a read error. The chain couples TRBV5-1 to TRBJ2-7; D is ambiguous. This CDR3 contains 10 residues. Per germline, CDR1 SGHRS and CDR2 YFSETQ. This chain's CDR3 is CAGSSYEQYF. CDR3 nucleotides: TGCGCCGGCAGCTCCTACGAGCAGTACTTC.

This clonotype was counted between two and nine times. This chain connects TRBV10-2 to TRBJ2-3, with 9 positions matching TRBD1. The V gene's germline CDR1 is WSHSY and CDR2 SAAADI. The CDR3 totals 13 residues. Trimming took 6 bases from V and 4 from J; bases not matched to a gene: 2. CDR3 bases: TGCGCCAGCAGACAGGGGGCCTCAGATACGCAGTATTTT. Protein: CASRQGASDTQYF.

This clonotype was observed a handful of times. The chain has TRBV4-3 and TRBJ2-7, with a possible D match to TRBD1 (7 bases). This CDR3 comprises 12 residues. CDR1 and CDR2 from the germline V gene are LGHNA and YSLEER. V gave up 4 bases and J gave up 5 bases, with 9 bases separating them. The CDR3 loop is CASSPGGHEQYF. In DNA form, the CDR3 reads TGCGCCAGCAGCCCAGGGGGGCACGAGCAGTACTTC.

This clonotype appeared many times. This CDR3 is CASSIGQNSNQPQHF. Here the CDR3 DNA reads TGTGCCAGTAGTATAGGACAGAATAGCAATCAGCCCCAGCATTTT. The rearrangement links TRBV19 to TRBJ1-5; a possible D gene is TRBD1 (5 bases). CDR3 size: 15 residues. V gave up 1 base and J gave up 0 bases, with 7 bases separating them. Per the germline V gene, CDR1 is LNHDA and CDR2 is SQIVND (reference sequence).

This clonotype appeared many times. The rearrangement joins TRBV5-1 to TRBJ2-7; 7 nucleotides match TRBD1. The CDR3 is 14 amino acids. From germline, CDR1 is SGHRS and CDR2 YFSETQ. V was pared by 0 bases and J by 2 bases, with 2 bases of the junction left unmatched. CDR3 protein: CASSLEQGAYEQYF. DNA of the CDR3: TGCGCCAGCAGCTTGGAGCAGGGGGCCTACGAGCAGTACTTC.

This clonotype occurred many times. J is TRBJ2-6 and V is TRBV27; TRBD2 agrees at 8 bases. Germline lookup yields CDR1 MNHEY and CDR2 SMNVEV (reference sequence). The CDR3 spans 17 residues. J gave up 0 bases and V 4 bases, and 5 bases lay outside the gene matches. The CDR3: CASSSHAGGSGANVLTF. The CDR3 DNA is TGTGCCAGCAGTTCCCACGCGGGGGGCTCTGGGGCCAACGTCCTGACTTTC.